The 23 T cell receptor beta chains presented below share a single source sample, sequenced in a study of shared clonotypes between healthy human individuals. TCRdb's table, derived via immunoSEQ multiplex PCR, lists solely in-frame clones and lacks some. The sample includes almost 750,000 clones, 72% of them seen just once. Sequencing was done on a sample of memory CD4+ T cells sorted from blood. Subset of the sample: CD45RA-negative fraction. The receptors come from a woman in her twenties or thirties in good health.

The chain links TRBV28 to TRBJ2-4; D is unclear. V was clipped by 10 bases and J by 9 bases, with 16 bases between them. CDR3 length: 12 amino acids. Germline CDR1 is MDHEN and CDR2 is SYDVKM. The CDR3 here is CATQVTWGIQYF. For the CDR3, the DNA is TGTGCCACTCAGGTCACCTGGGGCATTCAGTACTTC.

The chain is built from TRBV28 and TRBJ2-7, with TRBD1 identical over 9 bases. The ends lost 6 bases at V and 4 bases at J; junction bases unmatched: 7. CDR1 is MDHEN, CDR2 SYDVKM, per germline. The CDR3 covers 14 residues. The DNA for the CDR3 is TGTGCCAGCAGACGGGGACAGGGCTATTACGAGCAGTACTTC. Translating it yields CASRRGQGYYEQYF.

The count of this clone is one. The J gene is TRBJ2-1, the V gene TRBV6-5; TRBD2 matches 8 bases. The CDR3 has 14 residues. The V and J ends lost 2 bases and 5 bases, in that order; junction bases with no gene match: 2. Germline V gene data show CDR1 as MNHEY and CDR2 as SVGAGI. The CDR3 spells CASSYQLADNEQFF. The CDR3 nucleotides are TGTGCCAGCAGTTACCAACTAGCGGACAATGAGCAGTTCTTC.

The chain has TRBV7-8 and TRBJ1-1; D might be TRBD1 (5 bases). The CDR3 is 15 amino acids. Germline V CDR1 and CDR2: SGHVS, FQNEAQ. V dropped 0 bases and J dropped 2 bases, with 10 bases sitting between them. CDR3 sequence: CASSLAGGTNTEAFF. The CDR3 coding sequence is TGTGCCAGCAGCTTAGCGGGGGGAACAAACACTGAAGCTTTCTTT.

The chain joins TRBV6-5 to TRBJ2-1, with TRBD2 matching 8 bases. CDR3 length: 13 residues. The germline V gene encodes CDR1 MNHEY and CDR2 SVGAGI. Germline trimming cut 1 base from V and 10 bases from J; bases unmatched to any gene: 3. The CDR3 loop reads CASSYFGLAEQFF. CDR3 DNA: TGTGCCAGCAGTTACTTTGGACTAGCAGAGCAGTTCTTC.

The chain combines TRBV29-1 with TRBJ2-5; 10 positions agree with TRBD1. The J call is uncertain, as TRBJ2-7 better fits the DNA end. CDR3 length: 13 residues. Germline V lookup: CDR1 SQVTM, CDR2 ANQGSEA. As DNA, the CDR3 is TGCAGCGTTGAAAAGGGACAGGGGTACGAGCAGTACTTC. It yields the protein CSVEKGQGYEQYF.

The CDR3 region is CASRPNTVNEQYF. CDR3 in DNA: TGTGCCAGCAGACCGAACACCGTTAACGAGCAGTACTTC. The chain has TRBV28 and TRBJ2-7; D is uncertain. The CDR3 runs to 13 residues. V dropped 6 bases and J dropped 5 bases, with 14 bases sitting between them. Germline V gives CDR1 MDHEN, CDR2 SYDVKM.

The CDR3 DNA follows: TGTGCCAGCAGCCCACAGGGTTCCTACGAGCAGTACTTC. It translates to CASSPQGSYEQYF. V is TRBV5-4 and J is TRBJ2-5; a weak D match, TRBD1 (6 bases). The tail of the sequence fits TRBJ2-7 better, so the J call may be wrong. The CDR3 runs 13 residues. CDR1 and CDR2 from the germline V gene are SGHNT and YYREEE (reference sequence).

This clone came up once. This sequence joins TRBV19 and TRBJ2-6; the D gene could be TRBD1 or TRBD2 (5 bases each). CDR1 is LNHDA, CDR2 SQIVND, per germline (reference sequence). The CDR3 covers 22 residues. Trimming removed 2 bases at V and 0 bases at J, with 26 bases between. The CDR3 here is CASSILVSYYTGPTSGANVLTF. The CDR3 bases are TGTGCCAGTAGTATACTTGTATCTTATTATACGGGACCTACCTCTGGGGCCAACGTCCTGACTTTC.

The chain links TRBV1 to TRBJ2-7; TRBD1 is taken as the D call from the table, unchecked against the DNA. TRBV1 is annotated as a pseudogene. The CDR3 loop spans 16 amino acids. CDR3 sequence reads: CTSSLPWTGKVYEQYF. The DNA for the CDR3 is TGCACCAGCAGCCTCCCTTGGACAGGGAAGGTGTACGAGCAGTACTTC.

The CDR3 DNA follows: TGTGCCAGCAGTGAAACTAGCTGGTACACCGGGGAGCTGTTTTTT. This codes for CASSETSWYTGELFF. This chain uses TRBV6-1 with TRBJ2-2; possibly TRBD2 for D (6 bases). V was cut by 2 bases and J by 3 bases, with 10 bases left in between. Germline CDR1 MNHNS, CDR2 SASEGT. This CDR3 has 15 amino acids.

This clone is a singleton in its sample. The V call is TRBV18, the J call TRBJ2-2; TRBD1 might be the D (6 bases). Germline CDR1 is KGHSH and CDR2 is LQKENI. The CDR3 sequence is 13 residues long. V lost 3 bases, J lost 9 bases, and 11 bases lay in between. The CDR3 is CASSPQGNRELFF. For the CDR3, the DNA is TGTGCCAGCTCACCTCAGGGGAACAGGGAGCTGTTTTTT.

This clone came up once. The CDR3 region is CASSTLGAGGDNEQFF. The CDR3 region has the DNA TGTGCCAGCAGCACCCTCGGAGCGGGAGGGGACAATGAGCAGTTCTTC. The rearrangement links TRBV5-4 to TRBJ2-1; 10 bases line up with TRBD2. Losses at the gene ends were 4 bases for V and 5 bases for J; bases not matched to a gene: 9. CDR3 length: 16 residues. Germline V CDR1 and CDR2: SGHNT, YYREEE (reference sequence).

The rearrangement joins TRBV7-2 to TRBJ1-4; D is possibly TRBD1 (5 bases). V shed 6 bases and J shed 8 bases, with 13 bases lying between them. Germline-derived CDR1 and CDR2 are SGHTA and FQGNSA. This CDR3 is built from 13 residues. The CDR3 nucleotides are TGTGCCAGCAGGAAACCGGGGACCGAAAAACTGTTTTTT. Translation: CASRKPGTEKLFF.

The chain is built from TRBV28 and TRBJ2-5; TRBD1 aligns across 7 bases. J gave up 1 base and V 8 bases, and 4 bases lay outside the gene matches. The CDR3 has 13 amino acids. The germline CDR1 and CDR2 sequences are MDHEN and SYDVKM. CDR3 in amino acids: CASEGQLQETQYF. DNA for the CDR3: TGTGCCAGCGAGGGACAGCTCCAAGAGACCCAGTACTTC.

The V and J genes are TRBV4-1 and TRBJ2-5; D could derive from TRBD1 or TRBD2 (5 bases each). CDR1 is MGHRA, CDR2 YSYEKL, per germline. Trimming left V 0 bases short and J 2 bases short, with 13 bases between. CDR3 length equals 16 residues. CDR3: CASSQDLGRIQETQYF. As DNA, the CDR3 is TGCGCCAGCAGCCAAGATCTGGGACGTATTCAAGAGACCCAGTACTTC.

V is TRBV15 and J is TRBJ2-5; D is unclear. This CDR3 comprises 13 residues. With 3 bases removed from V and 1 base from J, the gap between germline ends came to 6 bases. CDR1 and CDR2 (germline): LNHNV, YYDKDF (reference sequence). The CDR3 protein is CATSSQPQETQYF. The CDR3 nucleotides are TGTGCCACCAGCAGCCAGCCCCAAGAGACCCAGTACTTC.

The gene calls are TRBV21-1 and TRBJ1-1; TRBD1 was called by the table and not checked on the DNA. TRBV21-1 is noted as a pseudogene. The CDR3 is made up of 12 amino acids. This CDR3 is CASSYSHTEAFF. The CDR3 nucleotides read TGTGCCAGCAGCTACAGTCACACTGAAGCTTTCTTT.

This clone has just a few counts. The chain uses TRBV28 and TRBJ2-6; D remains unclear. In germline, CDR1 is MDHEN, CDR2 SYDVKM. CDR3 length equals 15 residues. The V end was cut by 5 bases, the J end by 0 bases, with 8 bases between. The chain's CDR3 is CASSVLFSGANVLTF. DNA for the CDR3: TGTGCCAGCAGTGTCTTGTTCTCTGGGGCCAACGTCCTGACTTTC.

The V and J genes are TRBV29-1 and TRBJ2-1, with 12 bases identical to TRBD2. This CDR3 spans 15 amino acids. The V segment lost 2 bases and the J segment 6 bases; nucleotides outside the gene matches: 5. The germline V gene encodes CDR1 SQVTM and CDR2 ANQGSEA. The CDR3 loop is CSVEIGTSGFNEQFF. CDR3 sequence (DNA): TGCAGCGTTGAAATAGGGACTAGCGGGTTCAATGAGCAGTTCTTC.

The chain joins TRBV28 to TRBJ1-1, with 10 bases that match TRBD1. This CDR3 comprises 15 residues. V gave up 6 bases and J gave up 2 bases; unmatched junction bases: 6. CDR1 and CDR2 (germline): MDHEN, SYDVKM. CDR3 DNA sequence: TGTGCCAGCAGACCCGGGACAGGGGAAAACACTGAAGCTTTCTTT. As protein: CASRPGTGENTEAFF.

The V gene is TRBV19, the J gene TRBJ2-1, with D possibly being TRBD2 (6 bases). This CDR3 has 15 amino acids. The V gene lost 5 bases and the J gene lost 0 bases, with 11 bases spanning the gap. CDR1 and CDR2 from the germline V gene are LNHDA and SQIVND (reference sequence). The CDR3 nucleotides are TGTGCCAGTAGTCCGAGCGGGCTCTCCTACAATGAGCAGTTCTTC. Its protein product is CASSPSGLSYNEQFF.

CDR3 region: CAINRDSSYEQYF. In DNA, the CDR3 is TGTGCCATCAATAGGGACAGTTCCTACGAGCAGTACTTC. The chain is built from TRBV10-3 and TRBJ2-7; TRBD1 aligns across 7 bases. Trimming removed 7 bases from V and 1 base from J; junction bases left unmatched: 4. The CDR3 is 13 amino acids. Germline V CDR1 and CDR2: ENHRY, SYGVKD.